This T cell receptor beta chain was documented in a study of radiotherapy plus CTLA-4 blockade in lung cancer. Comments on this clone: The antigen is unknown.

Assay used: immunoSEQ multiplex PCR; TCRdb lists only in-frame clones, some missing. Altogether about 49,000 clones are present, approximately 85% being singletons, with the ten largest covering roughly 25%. Whole-study findings and limits: In blood, TCR clones derived from the tumor expanded after radiotherapy plus ipilimumab.

The TCR comes from a human donor with non-small cell lung cancer whose response to radiotherapy plus ipilimumab could not be evaluated. This specimen was peripheral blood, taken from a patient treated with radiotherapy plus ipilimumab.

CDR3 in DNA: TGCGCCAGCAGCCTCGGTCTAGCGGGAGTCCAGGTAGATACGCAGTATTTT. Amino acids: CASSLGLAGVQVDTQYF. The genes are TRBV4-3 and TRBJ2-3, with 10 bases aligning to TRBD2. V lost 4 bases and J lost 5; bases outside the gene matches: 12. Germline values: CDR1 LGHNA, CDR2 YSLEER. CDR3 length equals 17 residues.